A selection of T cell receptor beta chains follows, all from one sample in a study of blood T cell repertoires in COVID-19. TCRdb keeps only in-frame clones here, not all; method: immunoSEQ multiplex PCR. This sample has some 140,000 clones, with roughly 83% found just once. The sample consisted of PBMCs or T cells enriched from blood (not recorded which). These receptors were collected from a man aged 50-59 years who had recovered from COVID-19. CDR3s include the opening cysteine and the closing phenylalanine or tryptophan. D genes are given only for firm matches. Clone size, where shown, is once, few, many, or a class for clones that have expanded.

D gene: TRBD1; clone size: few; J gene: TRBJ1-2; V gene: TRBV29-1; CDR3 DNA: TGCAGCGTCCTCGACAGGGGCAAGGGCTATGGCTACACCTTC; CDR3 protein: CSVLDRGKGYGYTF
D gene: NA; clone size: NA; J gene: TRBJ2-1; V gene: TRBV5-1; CDR3 DNA: TGCGCCAGCACTTCCGGGGGGCTGTACAATGAGCAGTTCTTC; CDR3 protein: CASTSGGLYNEQFF
D gene: NA; clone size: NA; J gene: TRBJ1-4; V gene: TRBV5-1; CDR3 DNA: TGCGCCAGCAGCTTGTCTCCGGGAGAAAAACTGTTTTTT; CDR3 protein: CASSLSPGEKLFF
D gene: TRBD2; clone size: NA; J gene: TRBJ2-3; V gene: TRBV3-1/TRBV3-2; CDR3 DNA: TGTGCCAGCAGCCAGATAGGTAGCGGGGGGCCCGGATGGGCGCAGTATTTT; CDR3 protein: CASSQIGSGGPGWAQYF
D gene: TRBD2; clone size: NA; J gene: TRBJ2-1; V gene: TRBV5-1; CDR3 DNA: TGCGCCAGCACCCCCGTACTAGCGGCTCACAATGAGCAGTTCTTC; CDR3 protein: CASTPVLAAHNEQFF
D gene: NA; clone size: NA; J gene: TRBJ1-5; V gene: TRBV15; CDR3 DNA: TGTGCCACCAGCAGAGATATCGGGCAGCCCCAGCATTTT; CDR3 protein: CATSRDIGQPQHF
D gene: NA; clone size: NA; J gene: TRBJ2-7; V gene: TRBV11-1; CDR3 DNA: TGTGCCAGCAGCTTAGCGGGGCCTCTCTCCTACGAGCAGTACTTC; CDR3 protein: CASSLAGPLSYEQYF
D gene: NA; clone size: few; J gene: TRBJ1-1; V gene: TRBV29-1; CDR3 DNA: TGCAGCGTTGGTAGCCTGAACACTGAAGCTTTCTTT; CDR3 protein: CSVGSLNTEAFF
D gene: NA; clone size: NA; J gene: TRBJ1-1; V gene: TRBV10-3; CDR3 DNA: TGTGCCATCAGTGAGTCCGTGGGGGGGCTGAACACTGAAGCTTTCTTT; CDR3 protein: CAISESVGGLNTEAFF
D gene: TRBD2; clone size: NA; J gene: TRBJ2-2; V gene: TRBV9; CDR3 DNA: TGTGCCAGCAGCTTCCTTAGCGGGGGGGCTAACACCGGGGAGCTGTTTTTT; CDR3 protein: CASSFLSGGANTGELFF
D gene: TRBD1; clone size: NA; J gene: TRBJ1-2; V gene: TRBV29-1; CDR3 DNA: TGCAGCGCACACAGGGGAGACTATGGCTACACCTTC; CDR3 protein: CSAHRGDYGYTF
D gene: TRBD1; clone size: NA; J gene: TRBJ2-7; V gene: TRBV6-5; CDR3 DNA: TGTGCCAGCAATCGGGACAGGGTGAACGAGCAGTACTTC; CDR3 protein: CASNRDRVNEQYF
D gene: NA; clone size: once; J gene: TRBJ1-5; V gene: TRBV19; CDR3 DNA: TGTGCCAGTACCCAGATGGGGGCGGGCAATCAGCCCCAGCATTTT; CDR3 protein: CASTQMGAGNQPQHF
D gene: NA; clone size: NA; J gene: TRBJ1-1; V gene: TRBV5-1; CDR3 DNA: TGCGCCAGCAGCTCAGACTCGATGGGCACTGAAGCTTTCTTT; CDR3 protein: CASSSDSMGTEAFF
D gene: NA; clone size: few; J gene: TRBJ2-1; V gene: TRBV7-6; CDR3 DNA: TGTGCCAGCAGCGTCCACAGGGGGGGGAACAATGAGCAGTTCTTC; CDR3 protein: CASSVHRGGNNEQFF
D gene: NA; clone size: few; J gene: TRBJ1-4; V gene: TRBV5-1; CDR3 DNA: TGCGCCAGCAGACTGACACACCAAAATGAAAAACTGTTTTTT; CDR3 protein: CASRLTHQNEKLFF
D gene: NA; clone size: once; J gene: TRBJ1-6; V gene: TRBV19; CDR3 DNA: TGTGCCAGTAGTGGGGGGACGGTCCGATATAATTCACCCCTCCACTTT; CDR3 protein: CASSGGTVRYNSPLHF
D gene: TRBD2; clone size: NA; J gene: TRBJ2-4; V gene: TRBV28; CDR3 DNA: TGTGCCAGCAGTCTCACAGCGGGAGGCATTCAGTACTTC; CDR3 protein: CASSLTAGGIQYF
D gene: TRBD2; clone size: NA; J gene: TRBJ2-3; V gene: TRBV7-3; CDR3 DNA: TGTGCCAGCAGCTTAAGCGGGGGGGCCGGGGCAGATACGCAGTATTTT; CDR3 protein: CASSLSGGAGADTQYF
D gene: NA; clone size: NA; J gene: TRBJ2-7; V gene: TRBV5-1; CDR3 DNA: TGCGCCAGCGCTAGCCAGGGGTCACACGAGCAGTACTTC; CDR3 protein: CASASQGSHEQYF
D gene: TRBD2; clone size: NA; J gene: TRBJ2-1; V gene: TRBV4-1; CDR3 DNA: TGCGCCAGCAGCCATGGCGGGGGAGGCTCCTACAATGAGCAGTTCTTC; CDR3 protein: CASSHGGGGSYNEQFF
D gene: NA; clone size: NA; J gene: TRBJ2-5; V gene: TRBV5-4; CDR3 DNA: TGTGCCAGCAGCTTGTTGACGGGGCAAGAGACCCAGTACTTC; CDR3 protein: CASSLLTGQETQYF
D gene: TRBD1; clone size: NA; J gene: TRBJ1-2; V gene: TRBV4-3; CDR3 DNA: TGCGCCAGCAGCCACGACTTAACCCGCGGGACAGGGGATGGCTACACCTTC; CDR3 protein: CASSHDLTRGTGDGYTF